The TCR beta chain under discussion was sequenced for a study of cytomegalovirus exposure and HLA in healthy donors. J was trimmed by 9 bases and V by 8 bases; bases with no gene match: 11. The CDR3 runs 15 residues. Germline V lookup: CDR1 MDHEN, CDR2 SYDVKM. Details on this clone: Its cognate antigen is unknown.

Study-level findings and limits: An analysis was carried out later, and it reportedly showed fewer N-insertions in an Asian-associated ancestry cluster than the roughly 700-donor mean. A prior analysis recorded that most TCR beta V segments were productive about 87% or about 30% of the time.

PCR used 60 Vbeta primers and 13 Jbeta primers. Generated by immunoSEQ multiplex PCR, the TCRdb table keeps only in-frame clones and is missing some. The table lists approximately 220,000 clones, approximately 80% of them singletons. This clonotype originated in a man aged 30-40 years in good health and CMV-seronegative. Source material: PBMCs. The V call is TRBV28, the J call TRBJ1-6; TRBD1 matches 9 bases. DNA for the CDR3: TGTGCCAGCGTACCGAGGGACAGGGCCAGTTCACCCCTCCACTTT. It specifies CASVPRDRASSPLHF.